These 8 T cell receptor beta chains were all obtained from the same sample, sequenced in a study of spatial heterogeneity in lung cancer. Indicated time point: sample taken at primary tumor resection. Material for sequencing was whole RNA from tumor, nontumor lung or frozen PBMC, left unsorted. Via MiXCR, TCRdb re-called the 5' RACE reads, giving one row per CDR3 protein. Among around 45,000 distinct CDR3 sequences listed, around 15% were seen once. Sequenced material: PBMCs, taken at surgery. These receptors came from a male donor with early-stage non-small cell lung cancer.

This clonotype came up many times. J is TRBJ2-2 and V is TRBV5-6, with D unclear. CDR3 length: 13 amino acids. The V end was cut by 2 bases, the J end by 8 bases, with 10 bases between. CDR1 SGHDT and CDR2 YYEEEE come from the germline V gene. The CDR3 loop reads CASSFGLLGELFF. CDR3 DNA: TGTGCCAGCAGCTTCGGCTTACTGGGGGAGCTGTTTTTT.

With regard to this clonotype: The junction departs from germline at one end; a sequencing error may be responsible. V gene TRBV29-1 combines with J gene TRBJ2-1; D is ambiguous. CDR1 and CDR2 (germline): SQVTM, ANQGSEA. The CDR3 loop spans 15 amino acids. The CDR3 bases are TGCGGCGTTGAAGGATTTGATGGGACCTACAATGAGCAGTTCTTC. Amino acid sequence: CGVEGFDGTYNEQFF.

This sequence joins TRBV3-1 and TRBJ2-7; perhaps TRBD2 as D (6 bases). CDR1 and CDR2 (germline): LGHDT, YNNKEL (reference sequence). The ends were cut back, 5 bases at V and 1 base at J, with 12 bases in the middle. The CDR3 consists of 14 residues. CDR3 sequence reads: CASSSGLPSYEQYF. Here the CDR3 DNA reads TGTGCCAGCAGCTCGGGACTTCCATCCTACGAGCAGTACTTC.

J is TRBJ1-1 and V is TRBV5-5; D unclear. The CDR3 extends over 14 amino acids. CDR1 and CDR2 (germline): SGHKS, YYEKEE (reference sequence). V was cut by 3 bases and J by 4 bases, with 13 bases left in between. CDR3 sequence reads: CASSSAPESTEAFF. The CDR3 nucleotides read TGTGCCAGCAGCTCGGCCCCTGAGAGCACTGAAGCTTTCTTT.

This clonotype was seen a handful of times. The gene calls are TRBV7-3 and TRBJ2-1; no reliable D call. Trimming removed 0 bases from V and 5 bases from J, with 11 bases in between. This CDR3 has 15 amino acids. Germline lookup yields CDR1 SGHTA and CDR2 FQGTGA. The CDR3 loop is CASSLTRLGHNEQFF. The CDR3 DNA follows: TGTGCCAGCAGCTTAACGCGGTTAGGACACAATGAGCAGTTCTTC.

This clonotype turned up a few times. J is TRBJ2-1 and V is TRBV6-5, with D possibly matching TRBD1 (6 bases). Trimming left V 0 bases short and J 6 bases short, with 21 bases between. Germline assignment: CDR1 MNHEY and CDR2 SVGAGI. The CDR3 has 18 residues. CDR3 region: CASSYSTPGENVANEQFF. DNA for the CDR3: TGTGCCAGCAGTTACTCGACCCCAGGGGAGAATGTGGCCAATGAGCAGTTCTTC.

This clonotype has ten or more counts. V is TRBV10-3 and J is TRBJ2-3; D not resolved. The V end lost 2 bases, the J end lost 9 bases, and 6 bases lay between the germline ends. The length of the CDR3 is 11 residues. CDR1 is ENHRY and CDR2 is SYGVKD in the germline V gene. This chain's CDR3 is CAISEQRTQYF. In nucleotides, the CDR3 is TGTGCCATCAGTGAGCAGCGCACGCAGTATTTT.

The chain combines TRBV12-3 or TRBV12-4 with TRBJ1-1; no clear D. The V and J ends lost 3 bases and 1 base respectively, with 6 bases between them. The CDR3 runs to 13 residues. CDR3 protein: CASSFHTNTEAFF. In nucleotides, the CDR3 is TGTGCCAGCAGTTTCCACACGAACACTGAAGCTTTCTTT.